This TCR beta chain was sequenced in a study of T cell responses to AZD1222 COVID-19 vaccine. Findings and limits, study-wide: Donor demographics were predominantly white British with a female majority; clonal diversity may be underestimated.

The V gene's germline CDR1 is GTSNPN and CDR2 SVGIG (reference sequence). The CDR3 sequence is 17 residues long. Trimming left V 1 base short and J 0 bases short, with 15 bases between. The data were produced by immunoSEQ multiplex PCR, yet TCRdb's version contains in-frame clones alone and is incomplete. Of just under 95,000 clones detected, roughly 91% appear once; the ten largest clones hold 22%. Comment on this clone: The antigen remains undetermined.

This rearrangement joins TRBV30 to TRBJ1-4; D gene unclear. The source is an adult in good health. Sample: peripheral blood, taken on day 0 of AZD1222 vaccination. CDR3 nucleotide sequence: TGTGCCTGGAGTGAAAAACTTCCCACCGCAACTAATGAAAAACTGTTTTTT. Protein product: CAWSEKLPTATNEKLFF.